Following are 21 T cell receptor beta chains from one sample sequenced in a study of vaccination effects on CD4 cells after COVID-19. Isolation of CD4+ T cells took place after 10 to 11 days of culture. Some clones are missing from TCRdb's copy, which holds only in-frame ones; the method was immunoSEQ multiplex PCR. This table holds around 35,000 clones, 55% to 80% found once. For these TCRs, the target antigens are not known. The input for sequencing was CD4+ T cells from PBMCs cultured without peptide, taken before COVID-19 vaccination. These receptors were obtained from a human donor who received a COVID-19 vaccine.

CDR3 nucleotides: TGTGCCAGCAGTCCCACCGGGACAGGGGGCTATGGCTACACCTTC. This codes for CASSPTGTGGYGYTF. The chain couples TRBV6-5 to TRBJ1-2; 11 nucleotides agree with TRBD1. V lost 5 bases, J lost 4 bases, and 6 bases stayed unmatched. The CDR3 runs 15 residues. Germline V gene sequence: CDR1 MNHEY, CDR2 SVGAGI.

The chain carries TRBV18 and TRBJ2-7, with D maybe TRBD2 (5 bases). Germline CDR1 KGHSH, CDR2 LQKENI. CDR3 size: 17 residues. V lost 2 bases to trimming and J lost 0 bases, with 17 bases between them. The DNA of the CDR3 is TGTGCCAGCTCACCAGAGGGTCGGTCAGCGAGCTCCTACGAGCAGTACTTC. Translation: CASSPEGRSASSYEQYF.

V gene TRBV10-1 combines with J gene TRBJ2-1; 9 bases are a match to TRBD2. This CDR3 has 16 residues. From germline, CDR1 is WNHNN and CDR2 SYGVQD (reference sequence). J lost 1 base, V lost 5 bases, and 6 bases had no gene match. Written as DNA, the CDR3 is TGCGCCAGCAGTCCCGCCCTAGCGGGGTCCTACAATGAGCAGTTCTTC. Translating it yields CASSPALAGSYNEQFF.

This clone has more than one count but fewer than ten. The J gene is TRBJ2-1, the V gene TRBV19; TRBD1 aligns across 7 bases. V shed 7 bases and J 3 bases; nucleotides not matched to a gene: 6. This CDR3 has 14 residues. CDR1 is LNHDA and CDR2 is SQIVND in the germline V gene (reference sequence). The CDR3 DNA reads TGTGCCAGTACCTCGGACAGGTTCTACAATGAGCAGTTCTTC. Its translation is CASTSDRFYNEQFF.

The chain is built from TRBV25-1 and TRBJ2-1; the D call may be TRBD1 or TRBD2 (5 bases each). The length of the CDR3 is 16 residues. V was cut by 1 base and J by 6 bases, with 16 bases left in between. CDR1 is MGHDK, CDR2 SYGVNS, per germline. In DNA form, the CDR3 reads TGTGCCAGCAGTGAATCGGGGACCCGACATACCAATGAGCAGTTCTTC. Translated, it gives CASSESGTRHTNEQFF.

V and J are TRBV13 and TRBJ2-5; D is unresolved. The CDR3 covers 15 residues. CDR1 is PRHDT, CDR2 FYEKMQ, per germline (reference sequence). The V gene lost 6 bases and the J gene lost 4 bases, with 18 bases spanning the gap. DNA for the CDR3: TGTGCCAGCAGACCGACCGGACGTCTGGGAGAGACCCAGTACTTC. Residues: CASRPTGRLGETQYF.

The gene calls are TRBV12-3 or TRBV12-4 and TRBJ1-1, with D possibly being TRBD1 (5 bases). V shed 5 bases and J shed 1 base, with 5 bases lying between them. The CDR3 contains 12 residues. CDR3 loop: CASSGQNTEAFF. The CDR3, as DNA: TGTGCCAGCAGTGGACAGAACACTGAAGCTTTCTTT.

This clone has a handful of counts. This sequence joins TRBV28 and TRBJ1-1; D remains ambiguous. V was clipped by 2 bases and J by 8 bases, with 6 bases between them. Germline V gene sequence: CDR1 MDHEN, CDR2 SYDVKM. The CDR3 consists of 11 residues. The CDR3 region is CASSLSYEAFF. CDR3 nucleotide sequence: TGTGCCAGCAGTTTAAGCTACGAAGCTTTCTTT.

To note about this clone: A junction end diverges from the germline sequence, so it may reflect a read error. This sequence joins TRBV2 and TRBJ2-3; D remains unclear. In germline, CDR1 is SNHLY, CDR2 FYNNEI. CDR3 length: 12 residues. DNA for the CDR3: TGTGCCAGCAGTGACCCACTCGGCCTTTTCCCTTTT. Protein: CASSDPLGLFPF. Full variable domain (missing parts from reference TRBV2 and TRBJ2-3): EPEVTQTPSHQVTQMGQEVILRCVPISNHLYFYWYRQILGQKVEFLVSFYNNEISEKSEIFDDQFSVERPDGSNFTLKIRSTKLEDSAMYFCASSDPLGLFPFGPGTRLTVL.

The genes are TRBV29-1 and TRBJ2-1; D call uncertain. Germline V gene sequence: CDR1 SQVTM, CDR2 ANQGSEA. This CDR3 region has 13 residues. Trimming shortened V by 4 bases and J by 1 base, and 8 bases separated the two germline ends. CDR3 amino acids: CSVGSVSYNEQFF. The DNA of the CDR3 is TGCAGCGTTGGGTCAGTATCCTACAATGAGCAGTTCTTC.

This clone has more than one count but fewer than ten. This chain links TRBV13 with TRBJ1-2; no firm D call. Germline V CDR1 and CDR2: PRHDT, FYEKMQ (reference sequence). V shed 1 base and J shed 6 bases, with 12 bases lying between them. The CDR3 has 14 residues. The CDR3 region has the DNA TGTGCCAGCAGCTTAGTATTCGGGATGGATGGCTACACCTTC. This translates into CASSLVFGMDGYTF.

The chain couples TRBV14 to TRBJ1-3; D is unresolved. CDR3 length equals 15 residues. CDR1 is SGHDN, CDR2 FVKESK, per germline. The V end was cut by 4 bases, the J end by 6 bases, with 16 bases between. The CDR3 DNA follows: TGTGCCAGCAGCCGCTACCCCGCCCTGGAAAACACCATATATTTT. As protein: CASSRYPALENTIYF.

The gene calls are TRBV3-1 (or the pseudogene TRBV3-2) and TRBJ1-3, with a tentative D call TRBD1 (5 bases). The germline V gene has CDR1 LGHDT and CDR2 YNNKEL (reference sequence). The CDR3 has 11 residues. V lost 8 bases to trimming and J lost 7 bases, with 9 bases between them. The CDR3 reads CASQHRNTIYF. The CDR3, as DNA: TGTGCCAGCCAACACAGGAACACCATATATTTT.

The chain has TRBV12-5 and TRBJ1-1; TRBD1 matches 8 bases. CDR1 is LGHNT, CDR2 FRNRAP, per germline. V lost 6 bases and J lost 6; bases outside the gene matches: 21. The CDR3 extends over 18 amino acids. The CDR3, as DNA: TGTGCTAGTGGACCTTCCCGGGACAGGACTTTTGGCGACGCTGAAGCTTTCTTT. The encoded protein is CASGPSRDRTFGDAEAFF.

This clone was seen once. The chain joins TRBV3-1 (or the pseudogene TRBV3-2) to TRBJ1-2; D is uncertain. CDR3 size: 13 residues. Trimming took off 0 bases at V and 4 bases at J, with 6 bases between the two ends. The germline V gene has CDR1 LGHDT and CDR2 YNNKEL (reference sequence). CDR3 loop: CASSQDNRYGYTF. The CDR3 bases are TGTGCCAGCAGCCAAGATAATCGCTATGGCTACACCTTC.

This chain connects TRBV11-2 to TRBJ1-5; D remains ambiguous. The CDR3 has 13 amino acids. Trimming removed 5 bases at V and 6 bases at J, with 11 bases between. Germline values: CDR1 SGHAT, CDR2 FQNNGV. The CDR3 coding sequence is TGTGCCAGCAGCCTAAGCTTATCTCAGCCCCAGCATTTT. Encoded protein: CASSLSLSQPQHF.

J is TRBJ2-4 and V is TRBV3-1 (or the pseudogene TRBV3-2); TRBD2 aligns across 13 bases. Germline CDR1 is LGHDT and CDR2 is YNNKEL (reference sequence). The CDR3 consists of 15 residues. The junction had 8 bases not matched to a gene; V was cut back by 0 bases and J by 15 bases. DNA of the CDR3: TGTGCCAGCAGCCAAGATGCGGGACTAGCGGGGAGTCCGTACTTC. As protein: CASSQDAGLAGSPYF.

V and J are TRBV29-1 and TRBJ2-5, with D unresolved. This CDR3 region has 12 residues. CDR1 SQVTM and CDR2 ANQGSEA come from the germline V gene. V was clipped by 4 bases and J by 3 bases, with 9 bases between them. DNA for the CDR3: TGCAGCGTTGTTACACAAGAAGAGACCCAGTACTTC. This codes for CSVVTQEETQYF.

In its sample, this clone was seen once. CDR3 loop: CASSQAPYSYNEQFF. The CDR3, as DNA: TGTGCCAGCAGCCAAGCTCCCTACTCCTACAATGAGCAGTTCTTC. The chain uses TRBV3-1 (or the pseudogene TRBV3-2) and TRBJ2-1; no firm D call. Trimming pared 1 base from V and 0 bases from J, leaving 7 bases between. Looked up from germline, CDR1 is LGHDT and CDR2 is YNNKEL (reference sequence). The CDR3 covers 15 residues.

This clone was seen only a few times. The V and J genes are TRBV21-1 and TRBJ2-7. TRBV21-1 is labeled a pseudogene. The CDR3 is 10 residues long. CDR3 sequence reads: CASSNYEQYF. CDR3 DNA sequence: TGTGCCAGCAGCAATTACGAGCAGTACTTC.

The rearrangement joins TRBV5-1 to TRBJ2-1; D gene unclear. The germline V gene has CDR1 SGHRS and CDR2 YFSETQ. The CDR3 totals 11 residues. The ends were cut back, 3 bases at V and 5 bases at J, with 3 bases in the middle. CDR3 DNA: TGCGCCAGCAGCTCAAACAATGAGCAGTTCTTC. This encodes CASSSNNEQFF.